These T cell receptor beta chains were read from a single sample in a study of T cells in localized non-small cell lung cancer. Assay used: immunoSEQ multiplex PCR; TCRdb lists only in-frame clones, some missing. The sample holds 31,000 or so clones, about 80% seen once. The material was peripheral blood, obtained before any cancer treatment. Receptors originate from a male donor at least 60 years old with stage III squamous cell lung carcinoma. Both conserved end residues are part of each CDR3. The D gene is left open where the match is weak. Part of the rows lack a size; the others show once, few, many or a class for expanded clones.

d_gene	j_gene	abundance	v_gene	CDR3nt	CDR3aa
NA	TRBJ1-5	NA	TRBV15	TGTGCCACCAGCAGAGATGGGGGGAGCAATCAGCCCCAGCATTTT	CATSRDGGSNQPQHF
NA	TRBJ1-2	NA	TRBV7-9	TGTGCCAGCAACGAGGTCCGCGACGCGGGCTACACCTTC	CASNEVRDAGYTF
NA	TRBJ1-5	NA	TRBV6-6	TGTGCCAGCAGTTACTCGGCGGCTCGGGATCAGCCCCAGCATTTT	CASSYSAARDQPQHF
NA	TRBJ1-6	once	TRBV6-6	TGTGCCAGCACGAGGGGGTGGTCCCTCCACTTT	CASTRGWSLHF
NA	TRBJ1-4	NA	TRBV6-1	TGTGCCAGCAGTGAAGCTGGGAGGGCCGGGGGTGAAAAACTGTTTTTT	CASSEAGRAGGEKLFF
NA	TRBJ2-7	NA	TRBV11-3	TGTGCCAGCAGTTCGGGACGAAAACCGGGGGAGCAGTACTTC	CASSSGRKPGEQYF
TRBD1	TRBJ2-2	once	TRBV7-3	TGTGCCAGCAGCTTAGACGGGACAGGGAACACCGGGGAGCTGTTTTTT	CASSLDGTGNTGELFF
NA	TRBJ2-5	NA	TRBV2	TGTGCCAGCAGTGTGCGGCAGGCCTATGACCAAGAGACCCAGTACTTC	CASSVRQAYDQETQYF
NA	TRBJ1-1	NA	TRBV7-3	TGTGCCAGCAGTTTAGAGGGGAACACTGAAGCTTTCTTT	CASSLEGNTEAFF
NA	TRBJ2-2	NA	TRBV6-6	TGTGCCAGCAGTTATTCCTCAGGGGCCGACACCGGGGAGCTGTTTTTT	CASSYSSGADTGELFF
NA	TRBJ2-7	few	TRBV18	TGTGCCAGCTCATCAGGGTCCCAGGGATCCTACGAGCAGTACTTC	CASSSGSQGSYEQYF
NA	TRBJ2-1	few	TRBV6-4	TGTGCCAGCAGTGAAGGGCTAGCCCCAGATGAGCAGTTCTTC	CASSEGLAPDEQFF
NA	TRBJ2-5	NA	TRBV5-6	TGTGCCAGCAGCTTGCCCACAGAACAAGAGACCCAGTACTTC	CASSLPTEQETQYF
NA	TRBJ2-7	NA	TRBV27	TGTGCCAGCAGTTCCCTCCTGACTGGTTTCTACGAGCAGTACTTC	CASSSLLTGFYEQYF
NA	TRBJ1-2	NA	TRBV18	TGTGCCAGCTCACCCGGGGCAAACTATGGCTACACCTTC	CASSPGANYGYTF
NA	TRBJ2-3	NA	TRBV7-2	TGTGCCAGCAGCTTAGGGGGTTGGCAGGGCGCAGATACGCAGTATTTT	CASSLGGWQGADTQYF
NA	TRBJ2-3	NA	TRBV27	TGTGCCAGCAGTAATATAAGGCGGACAGATACGCAGTATTTT	CASSNIRRTDTQYF
NA	TRBJ2-5	NA	TRBV7-2	TGTGCCAGCAGCCCTCCGGGGACTTCAGAGACCCAGTACTTC	CASSPPGTSETQYF
NA	TRBJ2-7	NA	TRBV7-8	TGTGCCAGCAGCTTAACATCGGCACATCTCTACGAGCAGTACTTC	CASSLTSAHLYEQYF
NA	TRBJ1-2	NA	TRBV5-1	TGCGCCAGCAGCTTGGATTTAGTGGGCGGCTACACCTTC	CASSLDLVGGYTF
NA	TRBJ1-5	NA	TRBV19	TGTGCCAGTAGTATATCCAGCCAAAGCAATCAGCCCCAGCATTTT	CASSISSQSNQPQHF
NA	TRBJ2-7	NA	TRBV2	TGTGCCAGCAGACTTACAGGGAAGAGCTCCTACGAGCAGTACTTC	CASRLTGKSSYEQYF
NA	TRBJ1-5	NA	TRBV18	TGTGCCAGCTCAGAACTACACGGTAGCAATCAGCCCCAGCATTTT	CASSELHGSNQPQHF
TRBD1	TRBJ2-5	NA	TRBV11-3	TGTGCCAGCAGCTTAGGAGGACAGGGAGAGACCCAGTACTTC	CASSLGGQGETQYF
NA	TRBJ2-7	NA	TRBV5-1	TGCGCCAGCAGAGGCAGCCTTCCTTCCTACGAGCAGTACTTC	CASRGSLPSYEQYF
TRBD1	TRBJ2-1	NA	TRBV28	TGTGCCAGCCGACAGGGGAACAATGAGCAGTTCTTC	CASRQGNNEQFF
TRBD1	TRBJ1-3	NA	TRBV7-8	TGTGCCAGCAGCCCGCAGGGGGCTGGAAACACCATATATTTT	CASSPQGAGNTIYF
TRBD1	TRBJ2-5	few	TRBV18	TGTGCCAGCTCACCCGGACAGGATCAAGAGACCCAGTACTTC	CASSPGQDQETQYF
NA	TRBJ1-1	NA	TRBV27	TGTGCCAGCAAACATCCTCAAAGGACTGAAGCTTTCTTT	CASKHPQRTEAFF
NA	TRBJ2-4	NA	TRBV15	TGTGCCACCTACACAGCCGCTACCAAAAACATTCAGTACTTC	CATYTAATKNIQYF
NA	TRBJ2-2	NA	TRBV2	TGTGCCAGCAGTGAAGGGGGGGCATATATCACCGGGGAGCTGTTTTTT	CASSEGGAYITGELFF
TRBD1	TRBJ1-1	NA	TRBV5-6	TGTGCCAGCAGCTTGGGCCAGGGGGCAGGAGCTTTCTTT	CASSLGQGAGAFF
TRBD2	TRBJ2-5	NA	TRBV7-3	TGTGCCAGCAGCTTAATTAATCATAGCGGGAGGGCCCGGGAGACCCAGTACTTC	CASSLINHSGRARETQYF
NA	TRBJ1-2	medium-sized	TRBV28	TGTGCCAGCAGTCCCTACCGGCCTTCTAACTATGGCTACACCTTC	CASSPYRPSNYGYTF
NA	TRBJ2-2	NA	TRBV11-3	TGTGCCAGCAGCTTAGGGCTACAGAACACCGGGGAGCTGTTTTTT	CASSLGLQNTGELFF
TRBD1	TRBJ1-6	NA	TRBV7-2	TGTGCCAGCAGCCTTCGGACAGGGGGCGCGTCGTCCTATAATTCACCCCTCCACTTT	CASSLRTGGASSYNSPLHF
NA	TRBJ1-1	NA	TRBV7-8	TGTGCCAGCAGCTTAAATTATCAGCGCCTTTCTGAAGCTTTCTTT	CASSLNYQRLSEAFF
TRBD2	TRBJ2-7	NA	TRBV6-1	TGTGCCAGCAGTCTAGCGGGGACCTCCTACGAGCAGTACTTC	CASSLAGTSYEQYF
NA	TRBJ2-5	NA	TRBV9	TGTGCCAGCAGCGTAGCTACGAGGGGGGGCGCAGAGACCCAGTACTTC	CASSVATRGGAETQYF
TRBD1	TRBJ2-7	NA	TRBV7-9	TGTGCCAGCAGCTTAGGGGGACAGAACAACTACGAGCAGTACTTC	CASSLGGQNNYEQYF
NA	TRBJ1-4	NA	TRBV2	TGTGCCAGTAGTATGGATGAAAAACTGTTTTTT	CASSMDEKLFF
TRBD1	TRBJ1-2	NA	TRBV25-1	TGTGCCAGCAGTCGAGGGACAGGGGCTGGCTACACCTTC	CASSRGTGAGYTF
NA	TRBJ2-7	NA	TRBV5-6	TGTGCCAGCAGGGTACTCAATAACAACTACGAGCAGTACTTC	CASRVLNNNYEQYF